The sequence of this TCR beta chain was determined in a study of T cells after yellow fever vaccination. About the research overall: Low-cell-number fractions underwent preparation using SMART-Seq v4 Ultra Low Input.

Synthesis of TCR cDNA relied on 5'RACE template switching, which attached a universal primer site and UMIs. A single record per CDR3 protein comes from TCRdb applying MiXCR to the 5' RACE reads. Of 620,000 or so distinct CDR3 sequences in the sample, around 17% were seen once. This CDR3 contains 12 residues. The germline CDR1 and CDR2 sequences are DFQATT and SNEGSKA (reference sequence). The ends were cut back, 3 bases at V and 6 bases at J, with 9 bases in the middle. Only a few counts were recorded for this clonotype. The rearrangement uses TRBV20-1 and TRBJ1-5; D remains ambiguous. The clonotype was recovered from a man younger than 35 who received the YFV17D yellow fever vaccine. This specimen was PBMCs, taken around 5 days after the first yellow fever vaccination. The CDR3 DNA sequence: TGCAGTGCTAGTAACGAAGGTCAGCCCCAGCATTTT. As protein: CSASNEGQPQHF.